The rows below give T cell receptor beta chains drawn from one sample of a study of blood T cell repertoires in COVID-19. Some clones are missing from TCRdb's copy, which holds only in-frame ones; the method was immunoSEQ multiplex PCR. This table has about 210,000 clones, 86% appearing once. Input material: PBMCs or T cells enriched from blood (not recorded which). Receptors originate from a man aged 35-49 years with acute COVID-19. The CDR3 runs from the conserved cysteine through the conserved F or W. Fields, in order: J gene, clone size, V gene, D gene, CDR3 length, CDR3 DNA, CDR3 protein. The D gene is left open where the match is weak. Clone size is not always given. Where it is, it says once, few, many or a class for expanded clones.

J gene: TRBJ2-1; clone size: .; V gene: TRBV7-9; D gene: TRBD2; CDR3 length: 13; CDR3 DNA: TGTGCCTTCGTAGGGACTAGCGACAATGAGCAGTTCTTC; CDR3 protein: CAFVGTSDNEQFF
J gene: TRBJ1-1; clone size: .; V gene: TRBV12-3/TRBV12-4; D gene: TRBD1; CDR3 length: 13; CDR3 DNA: TGTGCCAGCAGCCAGGGGGAGAGCACTGAAGCTTTCTTT; CDR3 protein: CASSQGESTEAFF
J gene: TRBJ2-1; clone size: .; V gene: TRBV24-1; D gene: .; CDR3 length: 11; CDR3 DNA: TGTGCCACCGGAGTTATCAATGAGCAGTTCTTC; CDR3 protein: CATGVINEQFF
J gene: TRBJ2-7; clone size: .; V gene: TRBV27; D gene: .; CDR3 length: 14; CDR3 DNA: TGTGCCAGCAGGGAGGCAGGGGCAGGTTACGAGCAGTACTTC; CDR3 protein: CASREAGAGYEQYF
J gene: TRBJ1-2; clone size: .; V gene: TRBV6-1; D gene: .; CDR3 length: 17; CDR3 DNA: TGTGCCAGCAGTGATAATTTCAGATTGGCAGGAATGGATGGCTACACCTTC; CDR3 protein: CASSDNFRLAGMDGYTF
J gene: TRBJ2-7; clone size: .; V gene: TRBV19; D gene: TRBD2; CDR3 length: 15; CDR3 DNA: TGTGCCAGTAGTATAGAGGCTAGCGGGAGTCACGAGCAGTACTTC; CDR3 protein: CASSIEASGSHEQYF
J gene: TRBJ2-5; clone size: few; V gene: TRBV19; D gene: TRBD1; CDR3 length: 15; CDR3 DNA: TGTGCCAGTAGTTCGGACAGGGGGCATCAAGAGACCCAGTACTTC; CDR3 protein: CASSSDRGHQETQYF
J gene: TRBJ1-2; clone size: .; V gene: TRBV11-2; D gene: .; CDR3 length: 12; CDR3 DNA: TGTGCCAGCAGCAACTCAATTTATGGCTACACCTTC; CDR3 protein: CASSNSIYGYTF
J gene: TRBJ2-7; clone size: .; V gene: TRBV4-2; D gene: TRBD2; CDR3 length: 15; CDR3 DNA: TGTGCCAGCAGCCAAGTAAGCCCAGCGGGAGGAGAGCAGTACTTC; CDR3 protein: CASSQVSPAGGEQYF
J gene: TRBJ1-5; clone size: once; V gene: TRBV28; D gene: .; CDR3 length: 15; CDR3 DNA: TGTGCCAGCAGTTTAGAAGGGGGAAGCAATCAGCCCCAGCATTTT; CDR3 protein: CASSLEGGSNQPQHF
J gene: TRBJ2-5; clone size: once; V gene: TRBV9; D gene: .; CDR3 length: 13; CDR3 DNA: TGTGCCAGCAGCGTAGGGAGGTTGGAGACCCAGTACTTC; CDR3 protein: CASSVGRLETQYF
J gene: TRBJ2-7; clone size: .; V gene: TRBV28; D gene: TRBD1; CDR3 length: 18; CDR3 DNA: TGTGCCAGCAGTCCGAGGGGGCGTTTTTTTCCCTTGGTGGGGGAGCAGTACTTC; CDR3 protein: CASSPRGRFFPLVGEQYF
J gene: TRBJ1-1; clone size: .; V gene: TRBV18; D gene: TRBD1; CDR3 length: 15; CDR3 DNA: TGTGCCAGCTCACCCCGACAGGGCGAGGGCACTGAAGCTTTCTTT; CDR3 protein: CASSPRQGEGTEAFF
J gene: TRBJ2-1; clone size: .; V gene: TRBV25-1; D gene: .; CDR3 length: 15; CDR3 DNA: TGTGCCAGCAGTTCCGGGAAACTCGGGAACAATGAGCAGTTCTTC; CDR3 protein: CASSSGKLGNNEQFF
J gene: TRBJ1-1; clone size: .; V gene: TRBV9; D gene: .; CDR3 length: 15; CDR3 DNA: TGTGCCAGCAGCGTAGTGACAAATCTCGACACTGAAGCTTTCTTT; CDR3 protein: CASSVVTNLDTEAFF
J gene: TRBJ1-1; clone size: .; V gene: TRBV5-4; D gene: .; CDR3 length: 16; CDR3 DNA: TGTGCCAGCAGCGGGGGAGGGCGTAGCGTGGTTACTGAAGCTTTCTTT; CDR3 protein: CASSGGGRSVVTEAFF
J gene: TRBJ1-5; clone size: .; V gene: TRBV6-5; D gene: .; CDR3 length: 14; CDR3 DNA: TGTGCCAGCAGGATGGGACAAAACAATCAGCCCCAGCATTTT; CDR3 protein: CASRMGQNNQPQHF
J gene: TRBJ1-1; clone size: .; V gene: TRBV6-5; D gene: .; CDR3 length: 14; CDR3 DNA: TGTGCCAGCAGTTACGAGGGTAGAGGCACTGAAGCTTTCTTT; CDR3 protein: CASSYEGRGTEAFF
J gene: TRBJ2-5; clone size: .; V gene: TRBV19; D gene: TRBD2; CDR3 length: 17; CDR3 DNA: TGTGCCAGTAGTCGGGGCGGGAGGGCCTCATCGGGAGAGACCCAGTACTTC; CDR3 protein: CASSRGGRASSGETQYF
J gene: TRBJ1-5; clone size: .; V gene: TRBV7-2; D gene: .; CDR3 length: 15; CDR3 DNA: TGTGCCAGCAGCCTCACAGGGTTTAGCAATCAGCCCCAGCATTTT; CDR3 protein: CASSLTGFSNQPQHF
J gene: TRBJ2-5; clone size: once; V gene: TRBV19; D gene: .; CDR3 length: 13; CDR3 DNA: TGTGCCAGTAGTATGGGAGGTTCGGAGACCCAGTACTTC; CDR3 protein: CASSMGGSETQYF
J gene: TRBJ2-7; clone size: .; V gene: TRBV3-1/TRBV3-2; D gene: TRBD1; CDR3 length: 19; CDR3 DNA: TGTGCCAGCAGCCAAGATTTCGTGGTGGGGACAGGGAAACATTACGAGCAGTACTTC; CDR3 protein: CASSQDFVVGTGKHYEQYF
J gene: TRBJ2-3; clone size: .; V gene: TRBV5-6; D gene: TRBD1; CDR3 length: 16; CDR3 DNA: TGTGCCAGCAGCTTGAGGCGGACAGGCTACACAGATACGCAGTATTTT; CDR3 protein: CASSLRRTGYTDTQYF
J gene: TRBJ2-1; clone size: .; V gene: TRBV5-1; D gene: .; CDR3 length: 12; CDR3 DNA: TGCGCCAGCGCAGGGTCCTACAATGAGCAGTTCTTC; CDR3 protein: CASAGSYNEQFF
J gene: TRBJ2-7; clone size: .; V gene: TRBV10-2; D gene: .; CDR3 length: 14; CDR3 DNA: TGCGCCAGCAGTGAGCTAGCGTATAATAACGAGCAGTACTTC; CDR3 protein: CASSELAYNNEQYF
J gene: TRBJ1-4; clone size: .; V gene: TRBV5-5; D gene: .; CDR3 length: 12; CDR3 DNA: TGTGCCAGCAGCTTGGTCGGGGAAAAACTGTTTTTT; CDR3 protein: CASSLVGEKLFF
J gene: TRBJ2-3; clone size: .; V gene: TRBV30; D gene: TRBD2; CDR3 length: 13; CDR3 DNA: TGTGCCTCTTCTAGCGGAGGCACAGATACGCAGTATTTT; CDR3 protein: CASSSGGTDTQYF
J gene: TRBJ2-7; clone size: .; V gene: TRBV7-9; D gene: TRBD1; CDR3 length: 15; CDR3 DNA: TGTGCCAGCAGTACCCCACAGGGGGCGTTACACGAGCAGTACTTC; CDR3 protein: CASSTPQGALHEQYF
J gene: TRBJ1-2; clone size: .; V gene: TRBV28; D gene: TRBD1; CDR3 length: 14; CDR3 DNA: TGTGCCAGCTCCGGGACAGTTCCTAACTATGGCTACACCTTC; CDR3 protein: CASSGTVPNYGYTF
J gene: TRBJ1-5; clone size: .; V gene: TRBV6-1; D gene: .; CDR3 length: 15; CDR3 DNA: TGTGCCAGCAGTGAAGCGAGTGTAGCAACTCAGCCCCAGCATTTT; CDR3 protein: CASSEASVATQPQHF
J gene: TRBJ2-3; clone size: .; V gene: TRBV5-1; D gene: TRBD1; CDR3 length: 15; CDR3 DNA: TGCGCCAGCAGCTTGACAGGACAGGAATCCGATACGCAGTATTTT; CDR3 protein: CASSLTGQESDTQYF
J gene: TRBJ2-1; clone size: .; V gene: TRBV7-9; D gene: TRBD2; CDR3 length: 14; CDR3 DNA: TGTGCCAGCAGTCCCGGGACTAGGAGAAATGAGCAGTTCTTC; CDR3 protein: CASSPGTRRNEQFF
J gene: TRBJ1-2; clone size: .; V gene: TRBV7-6; D gene: TRBD1; CDR3 length: 15; CDR3 DNA: TGTGCCAGCAGCTCAGAAGGACAGGGGCACTATGGCTACACCTTC; CDR3 protein: CASSSEGQGHYGYTF
J gene: TRBJ2-5; clone size: .; V gene: TRBV28; D gene: TRBD2; CDR3 length: 17; CDR3 DNA: TGTGCCAGCAGCATTGGACTAGCGGGAGCCTCACAAGAGACCCAGTACTTC; CDR3 protein: CASSIGLAGASQETQYF
J gene: TRBJ2-5; clone size: .; V gene: TRBV28; D gene: .; CDR3 length: 12; CDR3 DNA: TGTGCCAGCAAGGACACCCAAGAGACCCAGTACTTC; CDR3 protein: CASKDTQETQYF
J gene: TRBJ1-3; clone size: few; V gene: TRBV28; D gene: TRBD1; CDR3 length: 19; CDR3 DNA: TGTGCCAGCAGTTTCCGGTGGACAGGGGGAACAAGCTCTGGAAACACCATATATTTT; CDR3 protein: CASSFRWTGGTSSGNTIYF
J gene: TRBJ2-2; clone size: .; V gene: TRBV6-1; D gene: TRBD1; CDR3 length: 16; CDR3 DNA: TGTGCCAGCAGTGAATCTAGGACAGGCAAAACCGGGGAGCTGTTTTTT; CDR3 protein: CASSESRTGKTGELFF
J gene: TRBJ2-7; clone size: .; V gene: TRBV6-5; D gene: .; CDR3 length: 12; CDR3 DNA: TGTGCCAGCAGTTCGGGGTTCTACGAGCAGTACTTC; CDR3 protein: CASSSGFYEQYF
J gene: TRBJ2-3; clone size: .; V gene: TRBV2; D gene: TRBD2; CDR3 length: 18; CDR3 DNA: TGTGCCAGCAGCCCTGGCCAGCGGGACTTCTTTAGCACAGATACGCAGTATTTT; CDR3 protein: CASSPGQRDFFSTDTQYF
J gene: TRBJ2-1; clone size: .; V gene: TRBV6-2/TRBV6-3; D gene: TRBD2; CDR3 length: 16; CDR3 DNA: TGTGCCAGCAGTAGGTTAGCGGGACACTCCTACAATGAGCAGTTCTTC; CDR3 protein: CASSRLAGHSYNEQFF
J gene: TRBJ1-1; clone size: .; V gene: TRBV7-2; D gene: TRBD1; CDR3 length: 14; CDR3 DNA: TGTGCCAGCAGTCGGGACAGGGAAAACACTGAAGCTTTCTTT; CDR3 protein: CASSRDRENTEAFF